Given below is one T cell receptor (beta chain) in context. The entry originates in a study of beta chain features in type 1 diabetes. Turning to the study itself: The examined sorted cells totaled 85 million to 120 million across samples.

Using CD45RO/CCR7/CD25/CD127/CD95/CD27, CD4+ naive, central memory, regulatory and stem cell-like memory cells were sorted. All of the isolated RNA was reverse transcribed, so expressed TCRB transcripts were sequenced. Only in-frame clones appear in the TCRdb table, and some are missing; sequencing was by immunoSEQ multiplex PCR. Here the sample spans 120,000 to 150,000 clones, roughly 10% being singletons. The V gene lost 7 bases and the J gene lost 0 bases, with 13 bases spanning the gap. Germline CDR1 MNHEY, CDR2 SVGAGI. CDR3 length: 15 amino acids. The gene calls are TRBV6-5 and TRBJ1-5; the D gene is possibly TRBD1 (5 bases). The receptor was isolated from a woman between 40 and 55 years old in good health. Sample: central memory CD4+ T cells from blood. The CDR3 loop reads CASTAGGFSNQPQHF. CDR3 bases: TGTGCCAGCACTGCTGGGGGGTTTAGCAATCAGCCCCAGCATTTT.